This T cell receptor (beta chain) appears in the sequencing data of a study of shared clonotypes between healthy human individuals. Study results and caveats: A few donors held around 5% of naive CD4 clonotypes in common.

To note about this clone: What it binds is unknown.

Germline V gene lookup returns CDR1 LNHNV and CDR2 YYDKDF (reference sequence). The CDR3 is 13 amino acids. Between the trimmed V and J ends, which lost 1 base and 10 bases, there was a span of 8 bases. TCRdb's table, derived via immunoSEQ multiplex PCR, lists solely in-frame clones and lacks some. The data show over 2 million clones, 85% to 95% seen once. The source of this sequence is a man aged 18 to 30 in good health. Some clones in this sample may be carry-over from other donors' samples. Input material: naive CD4+ T cells from PBMCs. As to subset: CD45RA+ positively selected. The chain recombines TRBV15 with TRBJ2-6; weak D call: TRBD1 (6 bases). The CDR3 sequence is CATSRGQGNVLTF. The CDR3, as DNA: TGTGCCACCAGCAGAGGGCAGGGGAACGTCCTGACTTTC.